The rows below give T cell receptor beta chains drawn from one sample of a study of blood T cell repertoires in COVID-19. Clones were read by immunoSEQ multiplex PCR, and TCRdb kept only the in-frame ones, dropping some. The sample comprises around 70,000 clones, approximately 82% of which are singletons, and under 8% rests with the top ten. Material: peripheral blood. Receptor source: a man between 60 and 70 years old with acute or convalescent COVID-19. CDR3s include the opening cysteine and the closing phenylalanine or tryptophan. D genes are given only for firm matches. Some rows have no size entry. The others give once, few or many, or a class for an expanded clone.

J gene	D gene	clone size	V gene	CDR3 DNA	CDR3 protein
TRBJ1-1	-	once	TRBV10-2	TGCGCCAGCAGCCAGCGGACTGAAGCTTTCTTT	CASSQRTEAFF
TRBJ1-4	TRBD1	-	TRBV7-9	TGTGCCAGCAGCTTGGGACAGGTCCCTAATGAAAAACTGTTTTTT	CASSLGQVPNEKLFF
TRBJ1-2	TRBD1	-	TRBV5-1	TGCGCCAGCAGCTTATCGTGGACAGGGATCACCTATGGCTACACCTTC	CASSLSWTGITYGYTF
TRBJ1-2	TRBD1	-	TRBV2	TGTGCCAGCAGAGGGACAGGGGGCGTCTATGGCTACACCTTC	CASRGTGGVYGYTF
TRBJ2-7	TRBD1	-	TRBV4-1	TGCGCCAGCAGCCAGGGGACAGGGTGGCCCTACGAGCAGTACTTC	CASSQGTGWPYEQYF
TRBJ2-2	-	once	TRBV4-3	TGCGCCAGCAGCCAAGACTTCGGGGTCGCGAACACCGGGGAGCTGTTTTTT	CASSQDFGVANTGELFF
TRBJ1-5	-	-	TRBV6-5	TGTGCCAGCAGTCCAAAACAGGGCTATCAGCCCCAGCATTTT	CASSPKQGYQPQHF
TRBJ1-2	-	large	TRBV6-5	TGTGCCAGCAGTTCGCGGTTCTATGGCTACACCTTC	CASSSRFYGYTF
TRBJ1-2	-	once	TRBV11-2	TGTGCCAGCAGCTTAGAGGGGGGGTTCTCTTCAGACTATGGCTACACCTTC	CASSLEGGFSSDYGYTF
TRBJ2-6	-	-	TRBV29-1	TGCAGCGTTTTTCCCGGAGCTGGGGCCAACGTCCTGACTTTC	CSVFPGAGANVLTF
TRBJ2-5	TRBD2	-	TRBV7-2	TGTGCCAGCAGCTTAGATAGCGGGGCGGGGGAGACCCAGTACTTC	CASSLDSGAGETQYF
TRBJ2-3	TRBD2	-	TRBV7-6	TGTGCCAGCAGCTTAGAGGAAGCGGGGGTCACAGATACGCAGTATTTT	CASSLEEAGVTDTQYF
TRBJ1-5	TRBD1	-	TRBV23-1	TGCGCCAGCAGTCAATTTGCGGACAGGGATCAGCCCCAGCATTTT	CASSQFADRDQPQHF
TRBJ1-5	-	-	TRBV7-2	TGTGCCAGCACCCTGGACGGGGATGGGCCCCAGCATTTT	CASTLDGDGPQHF
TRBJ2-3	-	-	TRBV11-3	TGTGCCAGCAGCTTAGGACAGACCTGGACAGATACGCAGTATTTT	CASSLGQTWTDTQYF
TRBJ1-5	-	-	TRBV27	TGTGCCAGCAGCCCCGGGACAAAAATTCGGCCCCAGCATTTT	CASSPGTKIRPQHF
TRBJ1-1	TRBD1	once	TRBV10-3	TGTGCCATCAGAGGGGGGGCAGGGGGCATGACTGAAGCTTTCTTT	CAIRGGAGGMTEAFF
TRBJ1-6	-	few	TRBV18	TGTGCCACCGGACAGAACTATAATTCACCCCTCCACTTT	CATGQNYNSPLHF
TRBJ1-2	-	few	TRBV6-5	TGTGCCAGCACCGAAAAAGGGAACAGCGGCTATGGCTACACCTTC	CASTEKGNSGYGYTF
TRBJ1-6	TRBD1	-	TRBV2	TGTGCCACCTCAGAGGCAGGGGGCTCTAATTCACCCCTCCACTTT	CATSEAGGSNSPLHF
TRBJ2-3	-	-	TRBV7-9	TGTGCCAGCAGCTACGGGAGCACAGATACGCAGTATTTT	CASSYGSTDTQYF
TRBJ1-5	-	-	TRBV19	TGTGCCACCTGGGAGGGTCGGGGCAATCAGCCCCAGCATTTT	CATWEGRGNQPQHF
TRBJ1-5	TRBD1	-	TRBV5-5	TGTGCCAGCAGCTTGTTAGGGGGCAAACAGGGGAGGCAGCCCCAGCATTTT	CASSLLGGKQGRQPQHF
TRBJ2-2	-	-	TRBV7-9	TGTGCCTACTCAGGGCTTAACACCGGGGAGCTGTTTTTT	CAYSGLNTGELFF
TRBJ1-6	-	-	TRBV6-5	TGTGCCAGCAGTTACGCGGGGGTAAATAATTCACCCCTCCACTTT	CASSYAGVNNSPLHF
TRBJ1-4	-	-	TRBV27	TGTGCCAGCAGTCCATTCGGGTGGAGTACTAATGAAAAACTGTTTTTT	CASSPFGWSTNEKLFF
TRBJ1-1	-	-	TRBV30	TGTGCCTGGGTCGGGAGGAATGAAGCTTTCTTT	CAWVGRNEAFF
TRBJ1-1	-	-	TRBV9	TGTGCCAGCAGCTTATCGGACGGGGTCACTGAAGCTTTCTTT	CASSLSDGVTEAFF
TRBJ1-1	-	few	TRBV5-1	TGCGCCAGCAGCTCGGGGTCTTCCTCTGAAGCTTTCTTT	CASSSGSSSEAFF
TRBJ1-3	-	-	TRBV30	TGTGCCTGGAGTGTCTGGGGGCCTGGAAACACCATATATTTT	CAWSVWGPGNTIYF
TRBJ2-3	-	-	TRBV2	TGTGCCAGCAGTGCAGAAGATACGCAGTATTTT	CASSAEDTQYF
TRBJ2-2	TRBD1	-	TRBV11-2	TGTGCCAGCAGCCACACTAGGACAGGGCGGACCGGGGAGCTGTTTTTT	CASSHTRTGRTGELFF
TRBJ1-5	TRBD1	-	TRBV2	TGTGCCAGCAGCGCCGGGACAGGGGTTAATCAGCCCCAGCATTTT	CASSAGTGVNQPQHF
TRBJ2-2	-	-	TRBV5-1	TGCGCCAGCAGCCTCAGTCCGGGGTCTAACACCGGGGAGCTGTTTTTT	CASSLSPGSNTGELFF
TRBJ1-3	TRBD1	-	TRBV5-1	TGCGCCAGCAGCCCGGGACAGGCCCTCTCTGGAAACACCATATATTTT	CASSPGQALSGNTIYF
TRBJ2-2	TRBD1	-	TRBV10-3	TGTGCCATCAAGCGACAGGGTGGGACCGGGGAGCTGTTTTTT	CAIKRQGGTGELFF
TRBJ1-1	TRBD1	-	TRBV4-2	TGTGCCAGCAGCCCGGGAGGGGGCCCCACTGAAGCTTTCTTT	CASSPGGGPTEAFF
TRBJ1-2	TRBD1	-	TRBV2	TGTGCCAGCAGTTACCGGACAGGAGCCAAGTCGGATGGCTACACCTTC	CASSYRTGAKSDGYTF